The 17 T cell receptor beta chains presented below share a single source sample, sequenced in a study of technical replicates of blood from several donors. The method was immunoSEQ multiplex PCR; TCRdb's version includes in-frame clones alone and lacks a portion of them. The repertoire holds some 13,000 clones, with approximately 90% as singletons. Sample: PBMCs. The source is a human donor in good health.

The chain has TRBV2 and TRBJ1-5, with a possible D match to TRBD1 (5 bases). V lost 1 base to trimming and J lost 11 bases, with 12 bases between them. In germline, CDR1 is SNHLY, CDR2 FYNNEI. The CDR3 extends over 13 amino acids. The CDR3 spells CASSEDRRQTQHF. CDR3 sequence (DNA): TGTGCCAGCAGTGAAGACCGGAGACAGACCCAGCATTTT.

The J gene is TRBJ1-2, the V gene TRBV2; no definite D call. CDR3 length: 12 residues. Per germline, CDR1 SNHLY and CDR2 FYNNEI. Trimming took 2 bases from V and 13 from J, leaving 14 bases between them. This chain's CDR3 is CASSENSRIATF. The CDR3 DNA sequence: TGTGCCAGCAGTGAAAACTCCCGCATCGCCACCTTC.

This chain connects TRBV18 to TRBJ2-3, with D maybe TRBD2 (5 bases). V was clipped by 4 bases and J by 4 bases, with 9 bases between them. This CDR3 spans 13 amino acids. From germline, CDR1 is KGHSH and CDR2 LQKENI. CDR3 nucleotides: TGTGCCAGCTCACTCCGGACTTCAGATACGCAGTATTTT. Its translation is CASSLRTSDTQYF.

V gene TRBV5-1 combines with J gene TRBJ1-1; a possible D gene is TRBD1 (6 bases). CDR1 is SGHRS and CDR2 is YFSETQ in the germline V gene. The V end was cut by 4 bases, the J end by 0 bases, with 10 bases between. The CDR3 covers 14 residues. CDR3 DNA: TGCGCCAGCAGCGCCGGGACACTGAACACTGAAGCTTTCTTT. The encoded protein is CASSAGTLNTEAFF.

CDR3 in amino acids: CASHVTGGDSNEQFF. Written as DNA, the CDR3 is TGTGCCAGCCACGTGACGGGGGGCGATAGCAATGAGCAGTTCTTC. The chain employs TRBV6-5 and TRBJ2-1; D perhaps matches TRBD2 (7 bases). This CDR3 region has 15 residues. Trimming took off 8 bases at V and 6 bases at J, with 20 bases between the two ends. Germline values: CDR1 MNHEY, CDR2 SVGAGI.

The gene calls are TRBV28 and TRBJ1-3, with D possibly TRBD1 on 5 matching bases. Germline V gives CDR1 MDHEN, CDR2 SYDVKM. With 4 bases removed from V and 0 bases from J, the gap between germline ends came to 13 bases. The CDR3 has 16 amino acids. CDR3 region: CASSSLGASSGNTIYF. Written as DNA, the CDR3 is TGTGCCAGCAGTTCCCTAGGGGCCTCCTCTGGAAACACCATATATTTT.

This chain links TRBV30 with TRBJ2-3; D possibly corresponds to TRBD1 (6 bases). The germline V gene has CDR1 GTSNPN and CDR2 SVGIG (reference sequence). This CDR3 is 15 amino acids long. Deletions cut 0 bases from V and 4 bases from J, with 14 bases between. CDR3 residues: CAWSVKGQGSDTQYF. In DNA, the CDR3 is TGTGCCTGGAGTGTAAAGGGTCAGGGGTCAGATACGCAGTATTTT.

The rearrangement links TRBV6-1 to TRBJ2-7; TRBD1 aligns across 7 bases. CDR1 is MNHNS, CDR2 SASEGT, per germline. CDR3 size: 14 residues. Unmatched junction bases numbered 4, after V lost 1 base and J lost 4 bases. The CDR3 sequence is CASSEGGTVYEQYF. CDR3 sequence (DNA): TGTGCCAGCAGTGAAGGGGGGACAGTTTACGAGCAGTACTTC.

The chain has TRBV19 and TRBJ2-1; D is unresolved. This CDR3 has 17 residues. Germline CDR1 LNHDA, CDR2 SQIVND (reference sequence). V was shortened by 2 bases and J by 0 bases, with 14 bases between the two germline ends. The CDR3 DNA follows: TGTGCCAGTAGTATACAACCCGGCCCAGGCTCCTACAATGAGCAGTTCTTC. Encoded protein: CASSIQPGPGSYNEQFF.

This clone was recorded once. The CDR3 loop is CASSLIGGGAGGLETQYF. The CDR3 DNA follows: TGTGCCAGCAGCTTAATAGGGGGTGGGGCAGGGGGCTTGGAGACCCAGTACTTC. The chain carries TRBV7-9 and TRBJ2-5, with 8 bases matching TRBD1. With 2 bases clipped from V and 5 bases from J, the junction kept 16 bases outside the gene matches. The CDR3 covers 18 residues. CDR1 and CDR2 (germline): SEHNR, FQNEAQ (reference sequence).

The rearrangement joins TRBV5-6 to TRBJ2-2; 9 nucleotides match TRBD2. J was trimmed by 7 bases and V by 4 bases; bases with no gene match: 8. Germline lookup yields CDR1 SGHDT and CDR2 YYEEEE. The CDR3 is made up of 15 amino acids. Here the CDR3 DNA reads TGTGCCAGCAGCGCAGCGGGAGGCTTGATCGGGGAGCTGTTTTTT. Its protein product is CASSAAGGLIGELFF.

J is TRBJ2-2 and V is TRBV28, with 8 bases that match TRBD1. CDR3 length: 14 amino acids. V shed 6 bases, J shed 3 bases, and the junction held 3 bases outside the gene matches. The germline gives CDR1 MDHEN, CDR2 SYDVKM. The CDR3 protein is CASRTGQDTGELFF. CDR3 DNA sequence: TGTGCCAGCAGAACGGGACAGGACACCGGGGAGCTGTTTTTT.

This chain uses TRBV9 with TRBJ1-1, with a weak D call TRBD1 (6 bases). Germline lookup yields CDR1 SGDLS and CDR2 YYNGEE. V was pared by 2 bases and J by 4 bases, with 18 bases between. This CDR3 spans 16 amino acids. CDR3 nucleotide sequence: TGTGCCAGCAGCGTTGCGACAGGCCTGGGCCCCACTGAAGCTTTCTTT. Amino acid sequence: CASSVATGLGPTEAFF.

The chain links TRBV19 to TRBJ2-3; 7 bases are shared with TRBD2. The CDR3 has 17 residues. CDR1 LNHDA and CDR2 SQIVND come from the germline V gene (reference sequence). V shed 1 base, J shed 4 bases, and the junction held 11 bases outside the gene matches. In DNA form, the CDR3 reads TGTGCCAGTAGTATAGTGTCGGCGGGAGCCGGCGCAGATACGCAGTATTTT. Protein product: CASSIVSAGAGADTQYF.

The chain employs TRBV5-1 and TRBJ2-1; 9 bases are shared with TRBD1. The CDR3 sequence is 14 residues long. Trimming cost V 4 bases and J 9 bases; bases outside gene matches: 8. From germline, CDR1 is SGHRS and CDR2 YFSETQ. CDR3 sequence: CASSVPGTGFEQFF. CDR3 sequence (DNA): TGCGCCAGCAGCGTCCCCGGGACAGGGTTTGAGCAGTTCTTC.

The gene calls are TRBV28 and TRBJ1-5; TRBD1 matches at 7 bases. Germline values: CDR1 MDHEN, CDR2 SYDVKM. This CDR3 region has 15 residues. J gave up 3 bases and V 5 bases, and 7 bases lay outside the gene matches. CDR3 in DNA: TGTGCCAGCAGTACCCCGGACAGGAACAATCAGCCCCAGCATTTT. Its protein product is CASSTPDRNNQPQHF.

The chain carries TRBV5-8 and TRBJ1-2; 9 bases are shared with TRBD1. The ends lost 4 bases at V and 4 bases at J; junction bases unmatched: 2. The CDR3 contains 13 residues. CDR1 and CDR2 (germline): SGHTS, YDEGEE. CDR3 coding DNA: TGTGCCAGCAGCCCGGGACAGGGCTATGGCTACACCTTC. Translation gives CASSPGQGYGYTF.